The clone carrying this T cell receptor beta chain was counted a few times. Per the authors' pipeline: Reference gene primer amplification gave estimated nucleated cell counts. The repertoire was sequenced with immunoSEQ multiplex PCR; TCRdb's copy has only in-frame clones and lacks some. V, J and clone size derive from that table, while D and trimming were established from the DNA sequence. The sample shows about 300,000 clones, less than 90% of them seen only once. The data derive from a study of blood T cell repertoires in COVID-19. Study background: From T cells, B-cell-depleted T cells, or PBMCs came the material, which was cDNA or gDNA.

Trimming shortened V by 5 bases and J by 9 bases, and 13 bases separated the two germline ends. The germline V gene encodes CDR1 KGHDR and CDR2 SFDVKD. The CDR3 runs to 14 residues. This sequence joins TRBV24-1 and TRBJ2-6; D unresolved. The sample taken for sequencing was peripheral blood. The origin of this receptor is a human donor in a cohort sampled during active COVID-19. The CDR3 DNA reads TGTGCCACCAGTGCCCTCGACGGCGGCAACGTCCTGACTTTC. Protein product: CATSALDGGNVLTF.